This TCR beta chain was recovered during a study of blood T cells in healthy people across ages (dated by TCRdb to the mid-2010s). At the level of the whole study: In model experiments, template switching captured roughly one uniquely barcoded TCR beta cDNA molecule for every two T cells. Using deep sequencing normalized with unique cDNA molecular identifiers, the study measured how TCR beta repertoire diversity changes with age. Donors were grouped into four age groups: young (average 16 years), middle-aged (roughly 37), aged (approximately 58) and long-lived (around 82). The study analyzed two additional independent replicas of 1 million unique cDNA reads from the same blood draw for two donors, one aged 18 to 29 and one aged 80 or older. Broader findings and caveats from the paper: There was a strong correlation between observed TCR beta diversity and the percentage of naive T cells measured by flow cytometry. Because the CMV infection status of the donors was unknown, age-related changes in expanded clonotypes may potentially have been confounded. Because profiling used bulk unsorted PBMCs, naive and antigen-experienced compartments could not be compared conclusively. As age increased, observed TCR beta diversity per million T cells dropped in a roughly linear way, and a significant reduction was already evident by age around 41. Estimates of total diversity based on one million sequenced T cells were considered lower bounds and underestimates. Compared with the aged group, the long-lived group had more naive CD4+ T cells, fewer expanded clones and increased TCR diversity, suggesting age selection.

The donors were roughly 40 Caucasian individuals from Russia, aged 6 to 90 years, who were systemically healthy. Around 9.9 milliliters of peripheral blood were collected from each donor into EDTA-treated Vacutainer tubes. Ficoll-Paque density-gradient centrifugation was used to isolate PBMCs, with at least 7 million per sample. Total RNA, at least 5.5 micrograms per sample, was extracted from PBMCs with Trizol reagent. For every donor, flow cytometry on a PBMC aliquot measured the percentage of naive CD45RAhigh/CD27high T cells. Libraries were made using 5' RACE. Sequencer: Illumina HiSeq 2500. A second about 6 to 11 cycle PCR used a sample-barcoded 5' primer and a J-beta primer mix. A template-switch 5' adaptor carrying 12 random nucleotides introduced a unique molecular identifier onto each TCR beta cDNA molecule. Each sample yielded at least 3 million CDR3-containing paired-end reads. First-strand cDNA was synthesized from all RNA with the Mint cDNA synthesis kit, primed by a TRBC-specific oligonucleotide. All cDNA was treated with uracil-DNA glycosylase and then went through a first 18-cycle PCR with the universal primers M1SS and BC2_uni_R. The authors' pipeline ran thus. For normalization, 1 million high-quality reads were randomly selected from each sample, with every read carrying a distinct molecular identifier. Instead of being binned into consensus sequences, reads with shared molecular identifiers were discarded. MiTCR, run with a Q25 quality threshold and the strictest error-elimination algorithm, handled CDR3 identification, clonotype clustering and error correction. Lower-bound total TCR beta diversity was estimated with a nonparametric unseen species model using Euler transformation. TCRdb itself trimmed the public reads at Q25 with fastp, ran MiXCR and retained productive beta chains. Rows with one shared CDR3 protein collapse into an entry with the most common genes and DNA. None of the V and J calls come from the authors' own analysis; TCRdb made them. The sample table lists 900,000 to 950,000 distinct CDR3 sequences, approximately 32% of them with a count of one. The ten most abundant clones make up roughly 10% of the sample.

For CDR1 and CDR2, the germline V gene (reference sequence) lists MNHNY and SVGAGI. The CDR3, cysteine through phenylalanine, is 11 amino acids long. Of all the DNA, just the CDR3 is kept, 33 bases in frame from base 1. Deletion took 6 bases off V and 7 bases off J, with a span of 6 bases between the germline ends. A note on this clonotype: The antigen it binds to is not known. Per-nucleotide qualities are absent, and no much larger clonotype sits a single base away.

The sample was also linked to a second study, of T cells of mothers and their children. As the second study states: Donors were nine systemically healthy Caucasian individuals: three mothers and their six children. cDNA synthesis consumed the entire amount of extracted RNA, loaded at 1.5 ug RNA in each 15 ul reaction. In the second PCR, the M1S primer introduced both the sample barcodes and 2-4 random nucleotides. Over 9.5 million TCR beta CDR3 reads were obtained for each mother, and 2.5 million to 3 million reads were obtained for each child. Thymic selection similarly shapes TCR recombination output in related and unrelated pairs, with minor effect from inherited differences. Normalized repertoire overlap was always slightly but never significantly higher in related than unrelated mother-child pairs. Persistent microchimeric T cell clones were not detected, at a sensitivity of approximately 100 clones per million clonotypes. To look for features that set related mother-child pairs apart from unrelated individuals, the researchers ran deep NGS to compare the TCR beta repertoires of mothers and children. The mean age was around 42 +/- 4 years for the mothers and about 12 +/- 4 years for the children. Libraries were sequenced on Illumina HiSeq 2000 with 100+100 nt paired-end reads after adapter ligation with NEBNext reagents. To prevent cross-contamination, the mother and child libraries were prepared one month apart and sequenced in separate runs. For each donor, between roughly 450,000 and 2,300,000 distinct TCR beta clonotypes were identified. Naive TCR beta clonotypes were estimated from low-frequency clonotypes matched to each donor's FACS-determined naive share, without sorting.

The sample comprised blood. The clonotype originates from a woman in her forties in good health. The chain is assembled from TRBV6-6 and TRBJ1-4, with the D gene too uncertain to name. DNA sequence: TGTGCCAGCAGCCCAATTGAAAAACTGTTTTTT. Translation gives CASSPIEKLFF.